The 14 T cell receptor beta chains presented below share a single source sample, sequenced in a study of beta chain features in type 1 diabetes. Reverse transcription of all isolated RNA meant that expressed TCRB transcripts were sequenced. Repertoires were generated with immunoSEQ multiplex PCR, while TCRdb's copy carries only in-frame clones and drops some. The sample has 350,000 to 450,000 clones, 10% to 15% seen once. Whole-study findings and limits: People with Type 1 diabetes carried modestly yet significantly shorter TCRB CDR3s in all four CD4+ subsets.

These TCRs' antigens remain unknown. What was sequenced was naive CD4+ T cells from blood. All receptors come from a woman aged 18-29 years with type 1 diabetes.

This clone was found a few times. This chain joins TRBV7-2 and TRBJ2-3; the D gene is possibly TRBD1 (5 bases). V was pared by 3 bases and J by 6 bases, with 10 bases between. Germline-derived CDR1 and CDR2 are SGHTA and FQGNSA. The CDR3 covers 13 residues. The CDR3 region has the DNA TGTGCCAGCAGCTTCAAGGGGATGGATACGCAGTATTTT. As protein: CASSFKGMDTQYF.

CDR3 sequence reads: CASSVGAAFSGNTIYF. The CDR3 DNA follows: TGTGCCAGCAGCGTAGGGGCAGCTTTCTCTGGAAACACCATATATTTT. This sequence joins TRBV9 and TRBJ1-3, with D hard to call. From germline, CDR1 is SGDLS and CDR2 YYNGEE. Trimming took off 0 bases at V and 0 bases at J, with 10 bases between the two ends. The CDR3 runs 16 residues. The full variable domain, with the rest looked up from reference TRBV9 and TRBJ1-3, is DSGVTQTPKHLITATGQRVTLRCSPRSGDLSVYWYQQSLDQGLQFLIQYYNGEERAKGNILERFSAQQFPDLHSELNLSSLELGDSALYFCASSVGAAFSGNTIYFGEGSWLTVV.

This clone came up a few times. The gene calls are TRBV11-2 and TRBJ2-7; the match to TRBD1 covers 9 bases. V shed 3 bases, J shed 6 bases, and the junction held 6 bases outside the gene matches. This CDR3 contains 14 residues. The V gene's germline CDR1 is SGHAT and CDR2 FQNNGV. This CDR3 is CASSFRDRVSEQYF. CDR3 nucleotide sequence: TGTGCCAGCAGCTTCCGGGACAGGGTGTCCGAGCAGTACTTC. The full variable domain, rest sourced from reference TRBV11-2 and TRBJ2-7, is EAGVAQSPRYKIIEKRQSVAFWCNPISGHATLYWYQQILGQGPKLLIQFQNNGVVDDSQLPKDRFSAERLKGVDSTLKIQPAKLEDSAVYLCASSFRDRVSEQYFGPGTRLTVT.

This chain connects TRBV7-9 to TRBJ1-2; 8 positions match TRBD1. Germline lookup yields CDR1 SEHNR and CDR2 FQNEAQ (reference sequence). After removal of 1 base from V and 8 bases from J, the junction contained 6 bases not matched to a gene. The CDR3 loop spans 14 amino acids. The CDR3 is CASSLGRTGFGYTF. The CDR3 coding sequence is TGTGCCAGCAGCTTAGGAAGGACAGGGTTCGGCTACACCTTC.

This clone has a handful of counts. The CDR3 loop reads CASSTGTGANYGYTF. In DNA, the CDR3 is TGTGCCAGCAGCACCGGGACTGGAGCTAACTATGGCTACACCTTC. The chain recombines TRBV5-8 with TRBJ1-2, with D perhaps matching TRBD1 (5 bases). Deletions cut 4 bases from V and 0 bases from J, with 13 bases between. This CDR3 has 15 amino acids. Germline assignment: CDR1 SGHTS and CDR2 YDEGEE.

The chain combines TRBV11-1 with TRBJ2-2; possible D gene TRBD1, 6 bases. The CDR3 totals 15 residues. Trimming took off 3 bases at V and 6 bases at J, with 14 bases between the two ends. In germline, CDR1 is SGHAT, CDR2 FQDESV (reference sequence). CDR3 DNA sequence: TGTGCCAGCAGCTTGGGCAGGGGTCGGTCCGGGGAGCTGTTTTTT. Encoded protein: CASSLGRGRSGELFF.

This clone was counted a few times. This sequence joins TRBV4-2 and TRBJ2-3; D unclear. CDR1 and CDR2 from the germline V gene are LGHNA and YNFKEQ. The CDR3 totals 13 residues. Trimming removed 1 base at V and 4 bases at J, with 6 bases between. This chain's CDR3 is CASSQGAPDTQYF. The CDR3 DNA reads TGTGCCAGCAGCCAAGGGGCCCCAGATACGCAGTATTTT.

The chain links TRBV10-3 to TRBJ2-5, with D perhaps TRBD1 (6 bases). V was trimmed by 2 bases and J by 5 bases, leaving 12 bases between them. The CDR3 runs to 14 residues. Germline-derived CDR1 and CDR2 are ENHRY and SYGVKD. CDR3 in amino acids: CAISEAGDGETQYF. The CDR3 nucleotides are TGTGCCATCAGTGAGGCAGGGGACGGGGAGACCCAGTACTTC.

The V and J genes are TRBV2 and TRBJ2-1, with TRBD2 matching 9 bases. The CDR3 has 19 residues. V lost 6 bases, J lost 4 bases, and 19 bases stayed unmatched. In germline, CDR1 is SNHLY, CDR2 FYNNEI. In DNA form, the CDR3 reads TGTGCCAGCAGGGCGACTAGCGGTACTACCCTGACCCGTTACAATGAGCAGTTCTTC. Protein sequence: CASRATSGTTLTRYNEQFF.

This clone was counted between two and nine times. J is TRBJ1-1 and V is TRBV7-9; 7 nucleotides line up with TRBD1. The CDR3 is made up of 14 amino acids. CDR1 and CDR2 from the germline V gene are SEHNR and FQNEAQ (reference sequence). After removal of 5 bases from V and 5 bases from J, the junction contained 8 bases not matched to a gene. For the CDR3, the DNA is TGTGCCAGCAGCACGCGGACAGGTAGTACTGAAGCTTTCTTT. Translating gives CASSTRTGSTEAFF.

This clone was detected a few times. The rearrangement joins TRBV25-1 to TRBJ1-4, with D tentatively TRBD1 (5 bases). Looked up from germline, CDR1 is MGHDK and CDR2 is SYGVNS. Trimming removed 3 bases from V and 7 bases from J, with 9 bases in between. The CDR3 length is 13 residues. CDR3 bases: TGTGCCAGCAGTGACGGGGGGTTTGAAAAACTGTTTTTT. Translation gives CASSDGGFEKLFF.

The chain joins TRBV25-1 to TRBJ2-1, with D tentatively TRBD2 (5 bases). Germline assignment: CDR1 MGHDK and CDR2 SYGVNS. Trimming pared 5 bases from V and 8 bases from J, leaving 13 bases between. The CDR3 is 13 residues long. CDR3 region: CASSHPRRDEQFF. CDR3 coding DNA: TGTGCCAGCAGTCATCCCCGGCGGGATGAGCAGTTCTTC.

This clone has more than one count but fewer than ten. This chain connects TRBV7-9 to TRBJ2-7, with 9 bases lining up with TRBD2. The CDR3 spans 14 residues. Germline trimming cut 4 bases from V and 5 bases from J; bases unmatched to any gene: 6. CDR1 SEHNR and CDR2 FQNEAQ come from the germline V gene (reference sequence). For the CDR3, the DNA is TGTGCCAGCAGCTCCGGGACTAGCTCAAACGAGCAGTACTTC. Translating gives CASSSGTSSNEQYF.

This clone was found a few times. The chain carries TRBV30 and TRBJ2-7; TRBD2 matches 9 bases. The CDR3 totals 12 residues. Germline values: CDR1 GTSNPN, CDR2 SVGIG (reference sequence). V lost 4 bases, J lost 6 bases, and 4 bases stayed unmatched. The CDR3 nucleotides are TGTGCCTGGACCGCTAGCGGGGCCGAGCAGTACTTC. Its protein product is CAWTASGAEQYF.